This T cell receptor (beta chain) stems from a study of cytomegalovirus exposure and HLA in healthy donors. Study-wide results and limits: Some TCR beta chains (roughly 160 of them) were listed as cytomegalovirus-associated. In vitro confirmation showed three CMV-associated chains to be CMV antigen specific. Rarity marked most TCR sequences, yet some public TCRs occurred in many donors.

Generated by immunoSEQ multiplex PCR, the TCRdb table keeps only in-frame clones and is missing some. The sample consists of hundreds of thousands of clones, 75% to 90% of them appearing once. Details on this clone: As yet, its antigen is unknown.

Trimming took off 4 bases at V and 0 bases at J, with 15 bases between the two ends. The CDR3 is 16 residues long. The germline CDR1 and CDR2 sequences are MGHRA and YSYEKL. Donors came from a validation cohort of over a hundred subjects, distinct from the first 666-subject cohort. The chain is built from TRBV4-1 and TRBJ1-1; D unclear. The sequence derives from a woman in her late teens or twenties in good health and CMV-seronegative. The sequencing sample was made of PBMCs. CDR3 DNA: TGCGCCAGCAGCCGGACGCCAGGCGGGATGAACACTGAAGCTTTCTTT. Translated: CASSRTPGGMNTEAFF.